These T cell receptor beta chains were read from a single sample in a study of CD8+CD57+ T cells in acquired aplastic anemia. MiXCR was run by TCRdb on the reads, yielding one entry per CDR3 protein. This sample has roughly 190,000 distinct CDR3 sequences; 54% occur once, and the top ten carry roughly 15%. Sequenced: sorted CD4+, CD8+, or CD8+CD57+ T cells (not recorded which) from PBMCs. These receptors originate from a human donor in good health, serving as a control. The CDR3 runs from the conserved cysteine through the conserved F or W.

V	J	CDR3
TRBV10-3	TRBJ2-2	CAISSQPDTGELFF
TRBV20-1	TRBJ1-4	CSAWAPQGANEKLFF
TRBV24-1	TRBJ1-3	CATSGPGTGSGNTIHF
TRBV5-1	TRBJ1-4	CASSSGTIGEKLFF
TRBV5-1	TRBJ1-4	CASSLGERGLTHEKLFF
TRBV20-1	TRBJ2-2	CSANTNTVTGELFF
TRBV7-6	TRBJ2-1	CASSATGTAREQFF
TRBV25-1	TRBJ2-3	CASSAAGRGLTDTQYF
TRBV28	TRBJ1-5	CASRTQGAGNQPQHF
TRBV2	TRBJ2-5	CASRGETQYF
TRBV2	TRBJ2-2	CASTDSYTGELFF
TRBV9	TRBJ1-2	CASSVDGGSYGYTF
TRBV7-6	TRBJ1-1	CASSLGNRPAFF
TRBV19	TRBJ2-7	CASSQVWTPFNEQYF
TRBV12-3/TRBV12-4	TRBJ1-1	CASSFDGLMNTEAFF
TRBV25-1	TRBJ1-6	CASSDGPRGSYNSPLHF
TRBV6-5	TRBJ2-4	CASSYSYPPSGAKNIQYF
TRBV19	TRBJ1-4	CASSMGTATNEKLFF
TRBV7-2	TRBJ1-1	CASSPGATNEAFF
TRBV14	TRBJ2-7	CASSQGQGRREQYF
TRBV7-2	TRBJ1-5	CASSWGTGWNQPQHF
TRBV11-3	TRBJ2-3	CASSLDSASDTQYF
TRBV25-1	TRBJ2-7	CARRSCRLYEQYF
TRBV19	TRBJ2-7	CASSSQNYEQYF
TRBV5-5	TRBJ1-6	CASSLRTGKSFFDVAAPLHF
TRBV10-3	TRBJ2-7	CAISESRTGSYEQYF
TRBV5-8	TRBJ2-1	CASSLAGTSVLNEQFF
TRBV20-1	TRBJ2-7	CSASTGTSGFTYEQYF
TRBV7-2	TRBJ1-1	CASSLETRVGLNTEAFF
TRBV6-6	TRBJ2-2	CASSFQAGTGELFF
TRBV20-1	TRBJ2-7	CSATEEKGASYEQYF
TRBV2	TRBJ1-1	CASSSQATNTEAFF
TRBV25-1	TRBJ2-7	CASSGTDRGIKNEQYF
TRBV24-1	TRBJ1-3	CATSDLTSGGNTIYF
TRBV15	TRBJ2-7	CATSTRGSYEQYF
TRBV19	TRBJ2-7	CASSGGQGETYEQYF
TRBV10-3	TRBJ1-3	CANTTVSGNTIYF
TRBV29-1	TRBJ1-1	CSVTSLEAFF
TRBV5-1	TRBJ2-1	CASSLGDRAVNEQFF
TRBV25-1	TRBJ2-5	CASSLRGGKETQYF
TRBV9	TRBJ2-2	CASSGVGHQGELFF